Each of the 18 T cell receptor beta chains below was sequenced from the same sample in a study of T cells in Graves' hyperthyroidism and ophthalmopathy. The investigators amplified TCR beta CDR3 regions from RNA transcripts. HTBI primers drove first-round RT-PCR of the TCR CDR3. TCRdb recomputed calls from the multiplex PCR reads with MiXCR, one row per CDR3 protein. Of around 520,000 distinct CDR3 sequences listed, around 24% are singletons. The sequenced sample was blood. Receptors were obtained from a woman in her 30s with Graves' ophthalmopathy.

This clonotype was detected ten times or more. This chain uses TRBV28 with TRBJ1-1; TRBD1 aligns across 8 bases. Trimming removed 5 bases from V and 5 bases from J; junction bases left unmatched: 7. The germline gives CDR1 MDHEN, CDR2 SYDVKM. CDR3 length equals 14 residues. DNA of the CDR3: TGTGCCAGCAGTCCAGAGGACAGGGTAACTGAAGCTTTCTTT. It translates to CASSPEDRVTEAFF.

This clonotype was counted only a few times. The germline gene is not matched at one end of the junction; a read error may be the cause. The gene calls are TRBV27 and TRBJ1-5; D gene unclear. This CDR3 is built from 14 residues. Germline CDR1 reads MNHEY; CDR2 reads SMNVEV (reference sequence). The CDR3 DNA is TGTACCAGCAGTTTATTGGGCGGCAATCAGCCCCAGCATTTT. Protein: CTSSLLGGNQPQHF.

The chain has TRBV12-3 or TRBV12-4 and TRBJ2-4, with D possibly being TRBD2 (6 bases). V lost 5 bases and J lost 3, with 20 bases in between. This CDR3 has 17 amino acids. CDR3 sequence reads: CASSPQAGSGDKNIQYF. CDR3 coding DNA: TGTGCCAGCAGTCCCCAGGCCGGTTCGGGGGACAAAAACATTCAGTACTTC.

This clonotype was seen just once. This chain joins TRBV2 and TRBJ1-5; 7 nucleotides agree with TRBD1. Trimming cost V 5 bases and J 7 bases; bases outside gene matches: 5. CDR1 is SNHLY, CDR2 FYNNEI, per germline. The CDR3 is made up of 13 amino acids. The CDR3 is CASSRGQLQPQHF. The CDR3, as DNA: TGTGCCAGCAGTCGGGGACAGCTCCAGCCCCAGCATTTT.

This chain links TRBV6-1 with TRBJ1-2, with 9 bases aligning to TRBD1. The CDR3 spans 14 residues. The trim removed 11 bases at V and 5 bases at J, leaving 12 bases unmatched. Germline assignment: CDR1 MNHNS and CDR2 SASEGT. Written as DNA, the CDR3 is TGTGCCGGTACACAGGGGGCACAAGGGTATGGCTACACCTTC. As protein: CAGTQGAQGYGYTF.

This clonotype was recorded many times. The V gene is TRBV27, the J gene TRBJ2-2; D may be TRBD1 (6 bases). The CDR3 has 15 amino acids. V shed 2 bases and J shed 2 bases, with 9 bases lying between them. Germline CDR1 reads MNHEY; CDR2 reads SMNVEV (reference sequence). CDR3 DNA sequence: TGTGCCAGCAGTTTAGAGGGACAAAACACCGGGGAGCTGTTTTTT. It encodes CASSLEGQNTGELFF.

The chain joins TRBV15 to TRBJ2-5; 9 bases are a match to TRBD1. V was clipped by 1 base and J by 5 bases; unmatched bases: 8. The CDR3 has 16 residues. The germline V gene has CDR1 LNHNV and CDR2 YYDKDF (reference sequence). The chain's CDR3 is CATSRGLQGAGETQYF. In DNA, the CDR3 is TGTGCCACCAGCAGAGGCCTACAGGGGGCAGGGGAGACCCAGTACTTC.

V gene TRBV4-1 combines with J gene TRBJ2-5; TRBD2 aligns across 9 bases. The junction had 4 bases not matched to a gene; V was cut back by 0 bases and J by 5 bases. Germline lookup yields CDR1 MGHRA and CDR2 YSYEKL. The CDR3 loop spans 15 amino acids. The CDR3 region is CASSQDSGRPETQYF. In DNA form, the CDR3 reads TGCGCCAGCAGCCAAGATAGCGGGAGACCGGAGACCCAGTACTTC.

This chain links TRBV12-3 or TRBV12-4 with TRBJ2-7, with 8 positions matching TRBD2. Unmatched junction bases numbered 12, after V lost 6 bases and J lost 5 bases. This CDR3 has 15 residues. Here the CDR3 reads CASRGGGGRRDEQYF. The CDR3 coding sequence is TGTGCCAGCAGGGGAGGCGGGGGGCGCCGGGACGAGCAGTACTTC.

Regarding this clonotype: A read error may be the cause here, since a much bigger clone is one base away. The CDR3 loop reads CASTIRDSAKGYIF. The CDR3 region has the DNA TGTGCCAGCACAATTCGGGACAGCGCTAAGGGCTACATCTTC. The chain is built from TRBV7-9 and TRBJ1-2; 7 bases line up with TRBD1. The CDR3 totals 14 residues. Germline V gene data show CDR1 as SEHNR and CDR2 as FQNEAQ (reference sequence). The full variable domain, its missing parts supplied by reference TRBV7-9 and TRBJ1-2, is DTGVSQNPRHKITKRGQNVTFRCDPISEHNRLYWYRQTLGQGPEFLTYFQNEAQLEKSRLLSDRFSAERPKGSFSTLEIQRTEQGDSAMYLCASTIRDSAKGYIFGSGTRLTVV.

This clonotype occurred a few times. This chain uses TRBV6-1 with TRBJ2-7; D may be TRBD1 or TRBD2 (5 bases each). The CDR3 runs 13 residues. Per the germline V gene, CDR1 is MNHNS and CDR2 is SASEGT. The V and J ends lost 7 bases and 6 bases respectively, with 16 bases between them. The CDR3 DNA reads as TGTGCCAGCAATAGTGAGAGGGGACGCGAGCAGTACTTC. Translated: CASNSERGREQYF.

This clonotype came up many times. The CDR3 bases are TGTGCCAGCAGTTCAGGACGGGATTATAGCAATCAGCCCCAGCATTTT. Protein product: CASSSGRDYSNQPQHF. The rearrangement joins TRBV27 to TRBJ1-5; D unclear. CDR1 and CDR2 from the germline V gene are MNHEY and SMNVEV (reference sequence). CDR3 length equals 16 residues. Between the trimmed V and J ends, which lost 4 bases and 0 bases, there was a span of 13 bases.

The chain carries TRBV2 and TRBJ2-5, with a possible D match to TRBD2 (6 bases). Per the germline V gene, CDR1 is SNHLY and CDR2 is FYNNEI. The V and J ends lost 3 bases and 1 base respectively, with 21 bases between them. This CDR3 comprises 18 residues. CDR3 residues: CASSDDFRDFWPQETQYF. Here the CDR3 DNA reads TGTGCCAGCAGTGATGACTTTCGGGACTTCTGGCCCCAAGAGACCCAGTACTTC.

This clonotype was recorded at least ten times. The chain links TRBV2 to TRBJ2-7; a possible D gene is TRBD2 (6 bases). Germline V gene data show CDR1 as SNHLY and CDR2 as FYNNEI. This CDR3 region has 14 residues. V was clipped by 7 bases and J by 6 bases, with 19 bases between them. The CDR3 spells CASKQAGGLGEQYF. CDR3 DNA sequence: TGTGCCAGCAAACAAGCAGGAGGGCTGGGCGAGCAGTACTTC.

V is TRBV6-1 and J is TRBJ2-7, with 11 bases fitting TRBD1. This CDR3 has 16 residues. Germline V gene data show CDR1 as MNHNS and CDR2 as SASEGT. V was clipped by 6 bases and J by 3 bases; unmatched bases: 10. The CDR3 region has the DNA TGTGCCAGCAGCTTCGAGGGGACAGGGGGATACTACGAGCAGTACTTC. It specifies CASSFEGTGGYYEQYF.

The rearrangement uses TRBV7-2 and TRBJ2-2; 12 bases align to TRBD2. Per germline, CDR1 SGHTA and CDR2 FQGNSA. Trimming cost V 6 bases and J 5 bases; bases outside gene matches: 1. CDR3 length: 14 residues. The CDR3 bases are TGTGCCAGCAGAGGGACTAGCGGGACCGGGGAGCTGTTTTTT. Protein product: CASRGTSGTGELFF.

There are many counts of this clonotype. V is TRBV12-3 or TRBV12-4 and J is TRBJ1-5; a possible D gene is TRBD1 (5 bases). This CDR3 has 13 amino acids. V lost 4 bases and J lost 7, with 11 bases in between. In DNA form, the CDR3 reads TGTGCCAGCAGTTCCGCCCGGGGGCAGCCCCAGCATTTT. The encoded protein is CASSSARGQPQHF.

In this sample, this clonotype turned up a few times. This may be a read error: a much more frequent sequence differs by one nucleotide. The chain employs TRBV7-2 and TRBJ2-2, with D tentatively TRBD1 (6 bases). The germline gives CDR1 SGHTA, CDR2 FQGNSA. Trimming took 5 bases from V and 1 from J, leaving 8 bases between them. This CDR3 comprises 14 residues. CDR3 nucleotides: TGTGCCAGCAGCAAGGGACAGAACACCGGGGAGCTGTTTTTT. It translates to CASSKGQNTGELFF.